These T cell receptor beta chains were read from a single sample in a study of blood T cell repertoires in COVID-19. Libraries were prepared by immunoSEQ multiplex PCR; TCRdb keeps only in-frame clonotypes and omits some of them. The sample lists 150,000 to 200,000 clones; around 83% were seen once. Source material: PBMCs or T cells enriched from blood (not recorded which). The receptors here all came from a woman between 45 and 60 years old in a cohort exposed to, infected with or recovered from COVID-19 (not recorded which). CDR3s include the opening cysteine and the closing phenylalanine or tryptophan. The order of the fields is clone size, V gene, J gene, D gene, CDR3 DNA, CDR3 protein. A D gene is named only where the DNA matches it firmly. Clone size is not always given. Where it is, it says once, few, many or a class for expanded clones.

-	TRBV7-8	TRBJ2-1	-	TGTGCCAGCAGCCCCCGTATATCGGATGAGCAGTTCTTC	CASSPRISDEQFF
-	TRBV7-2	TRBJ1-5	TRBD1	TGTGCCAGCAGCTCCGGGGACAGATCAAATCAGCCCCAGCATTTT	CASSSGDRSNQPQHF
few	TRBV27	TRBJ2-2	TRBD1	TGTGCCAGCAGCCCGCATGGGACAGAAAACACCGGGGAGCTGTTTTTT	CASSPHGTENTGELFF
-	TRBV5-1	TRBJ2-1	-	TGCGCCAGCAGCGGGGTTGGGGGGAGAACCTACAATGAGCAGTTCTTC	CASSGVGGRTYNEQFF
-	TRBV11-3	TRBJ2-1	-	TGTGCCAGCAGCTTTGCCGGGACTTTATACAATGAGCAGTTCTTC	CASSFAGTLYNEQFF
-	TRBV5-1	TRBJ2-7	TRBD1	TGCGCCAGCAGCGTATCACAGGGGGTCGGGGAGCAGTACTTC	CASSVSQGVGEQYF
-	TRBV7-8	TRBJ2-2	-	TGTGCCAGCACCTCGGAGAGGAACACCGGGGAGCTGTTTTTT	CASTSERNTGELFF
once	TRBV5-6	TRBJ1-6	-	TGTGCCAGCAGCTACGGGTCAAATTCACCCCTCCACTTT	CASSYGSNSPLHF
-	TRBV28	TRBJ1-1	TRBD1	TGTGCCAGCAGCCAGGGACAGGGGGATACCTCGGGGGGCGCTTTCTTT	CASSQGQGDTSGGAFF
-	TRBV11-2	TRBJ2-1	TRBD1	TGTGCCAGCAGCCCCCCGGGGACAGCTTCATACAATGAGCAGTTCTTC	CASSPPGTASYNEQFF
-	TRBV5-6	TRBJ2-3	-	TGTGCCAGCAGCTTCAGTGGGAGACAAGATACGCAGTATTTT	CASSFSGRQDTQYF
-	TRBV2	TRBJ2-3	-	TGTGCCAGCAGTGACATGGCGGGGACTGATACGCAGTATTTT	CASSDMAGTDTQYF
-	TRBV6-2/TRBV6-3	TRBJ2-3	-	TGTGCCAGCAGTTCAGTAGGACAGACTAGCACAGATACGCAGTATTTT	CASSSVGQTSTDTQYF
-	TRBV7-9	TRBJ2-2	TRBD2	TGTGCCAGCAGCTTAGGATTCGGGGGGTCGAACACCGGGGAGCTGTTTTTT	CASSLGFGGSNTGELFF
-	TRBV12-3/TRBV12-4	TRBJ1-4	-	TGTGCCAGCAGTTTAGGCAGGGGAGAAAAACTGTTTTTT	CASSLGRGEKLFF
-	TRBV11-2	TRBJ1-4	TRBD1	TGTGCCAGCACCTCGGGGACAGGGGCCCGGGAACTGTTTTTT	CASTSGTGARELFF
once	TRBV24-1	TRBJ1-2	-	TGTGCCACCAGTGATTTAAGGCAGGACTATGGCTACACCTTC	CATSDLRQDYGYTF
once	TRBV7-9	TRBJ1-6	TRBD1	TGTGCCAGCAGCTTCGACAGGGTGGATTCACCCCTCCACTTT	CASSFDRVDSPLHF
once	TRBV28	TRBJ2-1	TRBD2	TGTGCCAGCAGTTTAATCGGCGCGGGAGGGGACAATGAGCAGTTCTTC	CASSLIGAGGDNEQFF
-	TRBV19	TRBJ2-2	TRBD2	TGTGCCAGTGCGAGCGGGAGGGACGCCGGGGAGCTGTTTTTT	CASASGRDAGELFF
once	TRBV7-8	TRBJ1-2	TRBD1	TGTGCCAGCAGCCGGACAGGGGGCAACTATGGCTACACCTTC	CASSRTGGNYGYTF
few	TRBV20-1	TRBJ1-1	-	TGCAGTGCTAGTCGTAGGGGCCCAGACACTGAAGCTTTCTTT	CSASRRGPDTEAFF
-	TRBV5-1	TRBJ2-1	-	TGCGCCAGCAGCTTGGCCGGGGAGTACAATGAGCAGTTCTTC	CASSLAGEYNEQFF
-	TRBV9	TRBJ2-3	TRBD2	TGTGCCAGCAGCGTAGGTGGTAGCGGGAACTTTAATACGCAGTATTTT	CASSVGGSGNFNTQYF
-	TRBV2	TRBJ1-6	TRBD1	TGTGCCAGCAGTCGAGAGGGGGCATGGAATTCACCCCTCCACTTT	CASSREGAWNSPLHF
-	TRBV5-1	TRBJ2-7	-	TGCGCCAGCAGCGGGGCCGGGACACGGGCCTACGAGCAGTACTTC	CASSGAGTRAYEQYF
-	TRBV28	TRBJ1-3	-	TGTGCCAGCAGTTTATTGGGACTCGACTCTGGAAACACCATATATTTT	CASSLLGLDSGNTIYF
once	TRBV4-3	TRBJ2-4	-	TGCGCCAGCAGCCAAGATCCTGCGGGAGCCAAAAACATTCAGTACTTC	CASSQDPAGAKNIQYF
-	TRBV27	TRBJ2-4	TRBD1	TGTGCCAGCAGTCCTGGGACAGGCGGACTAGCCAAAAACATTCAGTACTTC	CASSPGTGGLAKNIQYF
-	TRBV6-2/TRBV6-3	TRBJ2-2	TRBD2	TGTGCCAGCAGTTACTCGCCCCCTCAAGCGGGGGTACGAGGGGAGCTGTTTTTT	CASSYSPPQAGVRGELFF
-	TRBV3-1/TRBV3-2	TRBJ2-5	TRBD2	TGTGCCAGCAGCCACCGAGCGGGGACTCAAGAGACCCAGTACTTC	CASSHRAGTQETQYF